Shown below are 25 T cell receptor beta chains from a single sample sequenced in a study of shared clonotypes between healthy human individuals. Terminally differentiated effector memory CD45RA+ cells were excluded from the naive CD8 cells, which were CD45RO-negative and positively selected for CCR7. Measured with immunoSEQ multiplex PCR; TCRdb has only the in-frame clones, and not every one. The sample carries around 2.1 million clones, around 93% recorded once. Sequencing used naive CD8+ T cells from PBMCs. The receptor source for this set is a man between 18 and 29 years old in good health. Some clones in this sample may be carry-over from other donors' samples.

The chain links TRBV6-6 to TRBJ2-7; D not resolved. Trimming shortened V by 0 bases and J by 3 bases, and 9 bases separated the two germline ends. The CDR3 loop spans 14 amino acids. Germline lookup yields CDR1 MNHNY and CDR2 SVGAGI (reference sequence). CDR3 amino acids: CASSYSSGDYEQYF. The CDR3 nucleotides are TGTGCCAGCAGTTACTCCTCGGGTGACTACGAGCAGTACTTC.

The rearrangement uses TRBV15 and TRBJ2-1; 7 positions agree with TRBD2. V lost 4 bases, J lost 2 bases, and 5 bases stayed unmatched. This CDR3 is built from 15 residues. From germline, CDR1 is LNHNV and CDR2 YYDKDF (reference sequence). CDR3 sequence: CATSMGGRAYNEQFF. CDR3 DNA: TGTGCCACCAGCATGGGAGGGAGGGCCTACAATGAGCAGTTCTTC.

The gene calls are TRBV28 and TRBJ1-2; 10 bases are a match to TRBD1. V lost 5 bases and J lost 3; bases outside the gene matches: 9. The germline V gene encodes CDR1 MDHEN and CDR2 SYDVKM. This CDR3 has 16 amino acids. CDR3 sequence: CASSRLRTGGDYGYTF. CDR3 bases: TGTGCCAGCAGTCGTCTCAGGACAGGGGGGGACTATGGCTACACCTTC.

The chain combines TRBV7-9 with TRBJ1-1; possible D gene TRBD1, 5 bases. Deletions cut 3 bases from V and 0 bases from J, with 14 bases between. This CDR3 is 16 amino acids long. Germline V gene data show CDR1 as SEHNR and CDR2 as FQNEAQ (reference sequence). The CDR3 coding sequence is TGTGCCAGCAGCTTCTCACCACGGGGACTGAACACTGAAGCTTTCTTT. Residues: CASSFSPRGLNTEAFF.

This chain uses TRBV11-2 with TRBJ1-1; TRBD1 matches at 7 bases. The V gene end was trimmed by 3 bases and the J gene end by 5 bases; junction bases not matched to a gene: 6. The CDR3 is 14 residues long. Germline CDR1 and CDR2: SGHAT and FQNNGV. CDR3 coding DNA: TGTGCCAGCAGCTTTGACAGGGCGTGGACTGAAGCTTTCTTT. It translates to CASSFDRAWTEAFF. The full variable domain, its missing parts supplied by reference TRBV11-2 and TRBJ1-1, is EAGVAQSPRYKIIEKRQSVAFWCNPISGHATLYWYQQILGQGPKLLIQFQNNGVVDDSQLPKDRFSAERLKGVDSTLKIQPAKLEDSAVYLCASSFDRAWTEAFFGQGTRLTVV.

The chain links TRBV7-9 to TRBJ1-1; 9 nucleotides agree with TRBD1. From germline, CDR1 is SEHNR and CDR2 FQNEAQ (reference sequence). V trimming: 6 bases; J trimming: 4 bases; junction bases outside the gene matches: 3. This CDR3 spans 13 amino acids. CDR3 residues: CASRTGGPTEAFF. As DNA, the CDR3 is TGTGCCAGCAGGACAGGGGGACCCACTGAAGCTTTCTTT.

Concerning this clone: The identical CDR3 is also encoded by other nucleotide sequences in the sample. This chain connects TRBV27 to TRBJ1-1; TRBD1 is a possible D gene (5 bases). Germline V gene sequence: CDR1 MNHEY, CDR2 SMNVEV (reference sequence). The CDR3 extends over 14 amino acids. The V end lost 3 bases, the J end lost 2 bases, and 10 bases lay between the germline ends. DNA for the CDR3: TGTGCCAGCAGTTTGTTGCAGGGAAACACTGAAGCTTTCTTT. This gives the protein CASSLLQGNTEAFF.

The chain has TRBV10-3 and TRBJ2-6, with 10 bases that match TRBD1. CDR3 length equals 16 residues. Germline loops: CDR1 ENHRY, CDR2 SYGVKD. The V gene end was trimmed by 8 bases and the J gene end by 3 bases; junction bases not matched to a gene: 7. The DNA for the CDR3 is TGTGCCATCGCTAACGGGACAGGGGTTGGGGCCAACGTCCTGACTTTC. Its protein is CAIANGTGVGANVLTF.

The V and J genes are TRBV25-1 and TRBJ2-2, with D possibly called TRBD1 or TRBD2 (5 bases each). The CDR3 loop spans 13 amino acids. Looked up from germline, CDR1 is MGHDK and CDR2 is SYGVNS. V dropped 1 base and J dropped 9 bases, with 9 bases sitting between them. In DNA, the CDR3 is TGTGCCAGCAGTGAATTGAGGGACCGGGAGCTGTTTTTT. This sequence encodes CASSELRDRELFF. The entire variable domain, with the rest obtained from reference TRBV25-1 and TRBJ2-2, is as follows: EADIYQTPRYLVIGTGKKITLECSQTMGHDKMYWYQQDPGMELHLIHYSYGVNSTEKGDLSSESTVSRIRTEHFPLTLESARPSHTSQYLCASSELRDRELFFGEGSRLTVL.

This clone was seen once. V is TRBV29-1 and J is TRBJ1-1, with 9 bases identical to TRBD1. Germline loops: CDR1 SQVTM, CDR2 ANQGSEA. The ends lost 3 bases at V and 6 bases at J; junction bases unmatched: 11. This CDR3 region has 15 residues. The CDR3 DNA reads TGCAGCGTTGATGGGACAGGGATCGCTGGGGCTGAAGCTTTCTTT. The encoded protein is CSVDGTGIAGAEAFF.

V is TRBV14 and J is TRBJ1-2; TRBD1 might be the D (5 bases). V gave up 0 bases and J gave up 5 bases, with 13 bases separating them. Germline CDR1 and CDR2: SGHDN and FVKESK. The CDR3 sequence is 15 residues long. CDR3 bases: TGTGCCAGCAGCCAAGAAGGGGAGCAGCCGTATGGCTACACCTTC. Translation: CASSQEGEQPYGYTF.

The rearrangement links TRBV4-1 to TRBJ1-2; unclear D gene. V was pared by 1 base and J by 3 bases, with 18 bases between. This CDR3 region has 17 residues. Per germline, CDR1 MGHRA and CDR2 YSYEKL. CDR3 amino acids: CASSQVGATRVDYGYTF. The CDR3 coding sequence is TGCGCCAGCAGCCAAGTCGGAGCGACGCGTGTGGACTATGGCTACACCTTC.

CDR3 nucleotide sequence: TGTGCCAGCAGTATAAAGCGGGGGTGGGAGGAAGAGACCCAGTACTTC. Translating it yields CASSIKRGWEEETQYF. The chain couples TRBV2 to TRBJ2-5; 8 bases are shared with TRBD2. V was pared by 5 bases and J by 3 bases, with 11 bases of the junction left unmatched. The CDR3 consists of 16 residues. Looked up from germline, CDR1 is SNHLY and CDR2 is FYNNEI.

The rearrangement links TRBV7-2 to TRBJ2-7; no clear D gene. V lost 5 bases, J lost 2 bases, and 16 bases lay in between. This CDR3 region has 15 residues. Germline loops: CDR1 SGHTA, CDR2 FQGNSA. CDR3 region: CASSPRASWAYEQYF. The CDR3 DNA reads TGTGCCAGCAGCCCTCGAGCCTCGTGGGCCTACGAGCAGTACTTC.

The chain employs TRBV4-2 and TRBJ2-1; D unresolved. Trimming took off 0 bases at V and 0 bases at J, with 12 bases between the two ends. Germline values: CDR1 LGHNA, CDR2 YNFKEQ. The CDR3 sequence is 17 residues long. The DNA of the CDR3 is TGTGCCAGCAGCCAAGATAGCAGGCGCTACTCCTACAATGAGCAGTTCTTC. Protein product: CASSQDSRRYSYNEQFF.

V is TRBV28 and J is TRBJ2-7; D is unresolved. This CDR3 has 14 residues. V was trimmed by 3 bases and J by 6 bases, leaving 15 bases between them. Germline V gene data show CDR1 as MDHEN and CDR2 as SYDVKM. Here the CDR3 DNA reads TGTGCCAGCAGTTTTGGCTCCACTGCCTCCGAGCAGTACTTC. Translating it yields CASSFGSTASEQYF.

The chain links TRBV27 to TRBJ2-7; 8 bases line up with TRBD2. The V segment lost 6 bases and the J segment 6 bases; nucleotides outside the gene matches: 19. Looked up from germline, CDR1 is MNHEY and CDR2 is SMNVEV (reference sequence). This CDR3 has 17 amino acids. The CDR3 DNA is TGTGCCAGCAGCCACCCCGCCAGGGGCCTACGGGGGGGCGAGCAGTACTTC. It specifies CASSHPARGLRGGEQYF.

The chain employs TRBV28 and TRBJ1-1; D may be TRBD1 (5 bases). CDR1 MDHEN and CDR2 SYDVKM come from the germline V gene. Trimming took off 3 bases at V and 3 bases at J, with 11 bases between the two ends. This CDR3 spans 14 amino acids. In DNA, the CDR3 is TGTGCCAGCAGTTTGTGGGGCGGGTACACTGAAGCTTTCTTT. Translation gives CASSLWGGYTEAFF.

This clone showed up just once. V gene TRBV7-6 combines with J gene TRBJ2-1; no clear D. This CDR3 comprises 15 residues. V was cut by 5 bases and J by 5 bases, with 16 bases left in between. In germline, CDR1 is SGHVS, CDR2 FNYEAQ. CDR3 nucleotide sequence: TGTGCCAGCAGCCGGATTGCGACGGGTAACAATGAGCAGTTCTTC. Amino acid sequence: CASSRIATGNNEQFF.

With respect to this clone: At the DNA level, this CDR3 is encoded by other sequences in the same sample as well. The chain carries TRBV6-6 and TRBJ1-5; D uncertain. This CDR3 has 14 residues. Trimming pared 2 bases from V and 4 bases from J, leaving 9 bases between. The germline CDR1 and CDR2 sequences are MNHNY and SVGAGI (reference sequence). Written as DNA, the CDR3 is TGTGCCAGCAGTTACCTTAGATCGAATCAGCCCCAGCATTTT. It translates to CASSYLRSNQPQHF.

This chain links TRBV5-1 with TRBJ2-7, with 10 bases matching TRBD2. CDR3 length: 20 amino acids. J lost 1 base, V lost 1 base, and 17 bases had no gene match. CDR1 is SGHRS, CDR2 YFSETQ, per germline. CDR3 region: CASSLPFGDITSGNSYEQYF. The CDR3 DNA is TGCGCCAGCAGCTTGCCCTTCGGGGATATTACTAGCGGGAATTCCTACGAGCAGTACTTC.

The J gene is TRBJ2-1, the V gene TRBV7-8; TRBD2 matches 7 bases. This CDR3 is 17 amino acids long. After removal of 0 bases from V and 9 bases from J, the junction contained 14 bases not matched to a gene. Germline V lookup: CDR1 SGHVS, CDR2 FQNEAQ. Here the CDR3 reads CASSLARDYRSVGEQFF. CDR3 DNA: TGTGCCAGCAGCTTAGCTCGGGACTACCGGAGCGTGGGTGAGCAGTTCTTC.

The chain employs TRBV28 and TRBJ1-6, with TRBD1 matching 9 bases. V shed 2 bases, J shed 10 bases, and the junction held 6 bases outside the gene matches. The CDR3 extends over 15 amino acids. CDR1 is MDHEN, CDR2 SYDVKM, per germline. As DNA, the CDR3 is TGTGCCAGCAGTTTACGTACAGGGGGCCGGTCACCCCTCCACTTT. This codes for CASSLRTGGRSPLHF.

This clone showed up just once. The chain links TRBV5-8 to TRBJ1-5; D uncertain. Trimming removed 5 bases at V and 4 bases at J, with 10 bases between. This CDR3 has 13 amino acids. Per germline, CDR1 SGHTS and CDR2 YDEGEE. This chain's CDR3 is CASRRVWNQPQHF. The CDR3 region has the DNA TGTGCCAGCAGGAGGGTATGGAATCAGCCCCAGCATTTT.

Points on this clone: One end of the junction fails to match germline, which may point to a read error. The chain uses TRBV27 and TRBJ1-1; D possibly corresponds to TRBD1 (5 bases). Germline V gene sequence: CDR1 MNHEY, CDR2 SMNVEV (reference sequence). The CDR3 contains 15 residues. CDR3 in amino acids: CASSLSAGLNIEAFF. CDR3 nucleotides: TGTGCCAGCAGTTTATCGGCGGGACTCAACATTGAAGCTTTCTTT.